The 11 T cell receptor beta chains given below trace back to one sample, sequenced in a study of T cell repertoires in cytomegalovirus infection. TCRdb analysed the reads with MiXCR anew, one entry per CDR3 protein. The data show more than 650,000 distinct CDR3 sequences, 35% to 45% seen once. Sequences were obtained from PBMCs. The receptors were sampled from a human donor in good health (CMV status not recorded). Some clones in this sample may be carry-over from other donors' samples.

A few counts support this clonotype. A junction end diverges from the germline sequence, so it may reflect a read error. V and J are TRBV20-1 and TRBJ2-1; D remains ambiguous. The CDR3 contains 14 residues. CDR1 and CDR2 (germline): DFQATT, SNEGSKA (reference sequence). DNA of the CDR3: TGCAGTGCTATCGAGCCCCTACGGATCGATGAGCAGTCCTTC. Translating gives CSAIEPLRIDEQSF.

The DNA for the CDR3 is TGTGCCAGCAGCGCGGGACGCCTGCCCGATACGCAGTATTTT. It codes for CASSAGRLPDTQYF. This chain joins TRBV7-6 and TRBJ2-3, with D possibly TRBD2 on 6 matching bases. The length of the CDR3 is 14 residues. V gave up 5 bases and J gave up 6 bases, with 15 bases separating them. The germline V gene has CDR1 SGHVS and CDR2 FNYEAQ.

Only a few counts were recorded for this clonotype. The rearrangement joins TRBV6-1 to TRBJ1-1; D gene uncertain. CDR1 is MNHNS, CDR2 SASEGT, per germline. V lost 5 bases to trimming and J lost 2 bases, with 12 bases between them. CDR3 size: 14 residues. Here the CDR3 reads CASSYTWYNTEAFF. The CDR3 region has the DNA TGTGCCAGCAGTTACACTTGGTACAACACTGAAGCTTTCTTT.

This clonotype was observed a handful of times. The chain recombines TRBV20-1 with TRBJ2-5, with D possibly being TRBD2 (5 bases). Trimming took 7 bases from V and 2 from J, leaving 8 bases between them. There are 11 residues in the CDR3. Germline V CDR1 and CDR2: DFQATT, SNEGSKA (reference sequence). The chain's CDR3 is CSGAGQETQYF. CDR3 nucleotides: TGCAGTGGGGCGGGTCAAGAGACCCAGTACTTC.

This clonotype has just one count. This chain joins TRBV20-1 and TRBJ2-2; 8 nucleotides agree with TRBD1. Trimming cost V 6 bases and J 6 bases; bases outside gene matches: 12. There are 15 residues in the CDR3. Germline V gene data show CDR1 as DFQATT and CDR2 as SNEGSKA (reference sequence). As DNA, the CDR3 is TGCAGTGCCCTCGGAGGACAGGGTTTCTCCGGGGAGCTGTTTTTT. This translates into CSALGGQGFSGELFF.

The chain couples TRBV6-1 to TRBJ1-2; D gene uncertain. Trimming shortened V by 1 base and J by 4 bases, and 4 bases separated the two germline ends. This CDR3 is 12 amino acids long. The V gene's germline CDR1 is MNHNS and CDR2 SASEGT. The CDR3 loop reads CASSEGPYGYTF. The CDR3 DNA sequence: TGTGCCAGCAGTGAAGGACCCTATGGCTACACCTTC.

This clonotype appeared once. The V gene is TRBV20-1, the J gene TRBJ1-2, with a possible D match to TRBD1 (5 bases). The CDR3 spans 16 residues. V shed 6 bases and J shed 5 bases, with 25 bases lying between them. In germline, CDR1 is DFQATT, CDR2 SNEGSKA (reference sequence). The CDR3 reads CSARPSGSGAGYGYTF. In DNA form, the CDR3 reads TGCAGTGCCCGCCCGTCAGGTAGTGGGGCAGGTTATGGCTACACCTTC.

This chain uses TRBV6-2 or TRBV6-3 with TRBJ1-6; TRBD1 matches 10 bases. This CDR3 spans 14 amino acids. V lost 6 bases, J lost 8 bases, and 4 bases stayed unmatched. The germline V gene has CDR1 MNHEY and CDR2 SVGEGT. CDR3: CASRSGQGDSPLHF. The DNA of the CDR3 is TGTGCCAGCAGATCCGGACAGGGGGATTCACCCCTCCACTTT.

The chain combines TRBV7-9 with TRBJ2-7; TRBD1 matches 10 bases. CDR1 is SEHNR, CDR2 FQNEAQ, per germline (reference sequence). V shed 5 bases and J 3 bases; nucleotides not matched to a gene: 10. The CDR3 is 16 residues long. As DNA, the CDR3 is TGTGCCAGCAGCGCCCCAACCGGGACAGGGGACTACGAGCAGTACTTC. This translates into CASSAPTGTGDYEQYF.

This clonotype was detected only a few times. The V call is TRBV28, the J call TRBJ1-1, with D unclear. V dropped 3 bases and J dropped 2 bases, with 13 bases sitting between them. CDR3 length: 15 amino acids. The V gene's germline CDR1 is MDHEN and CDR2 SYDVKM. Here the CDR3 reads CASSFNTNSNTEAFF. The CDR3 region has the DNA TGTGCCAGCAGTTTCAATACCAACTCTAACACTGAAGCTTTCTTT. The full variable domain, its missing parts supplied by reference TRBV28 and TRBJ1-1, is DVKVTQSSRYLVKRTGEKVFLECVQDMDHENMFWYRQDPGLGLRLIYFSYDVKMKEKGDIPEGYSVSREKKERFSLILESASTNQTSMYLCASSFNTNSNTEAFFGQGTRLTVV.

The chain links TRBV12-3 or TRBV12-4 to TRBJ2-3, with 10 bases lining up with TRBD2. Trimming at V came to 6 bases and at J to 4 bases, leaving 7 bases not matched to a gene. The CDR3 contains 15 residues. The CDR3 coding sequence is TGTGCCAGCAGGCGAGCGGGAGGGCCAGCAGATACGCAGTATTTT. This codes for CASRRAGGPADTQYF.